The 17 T cell receptor beta chains reported below all come from one sample, sequenced in a study of Graves' ophthalmopathy and Graves' hyperthyroidism (dated by TCRdb to the late 2010s). TCRdb shows the sequencer as Illumina HiSeq 2000. For repertoire sequencing, TCR beta CDR3 regions were amplified from RNA transcripts. The first round was an RT-PCR using HTBI primers with the Qiagen OneStep RT-PCR kit, and this first round was followed by a second-round multiplex PCR, then size selection and purification. TCRdb's own reprocessing of the public reads used fastp at Q25 and MiXCR and kept productive beta chains. One record per CDR3 amino acid sequence lists the most common genes and DNA. For this sample there are around 1.1 million distinct CDR3 sequences; about 38% appear just once. The ten largest account for 11% of the sample. The sample comprised peripheral blood or thyroid tissue (not recorded which). The source is an adult man with Graves' hyperthyroidism.

This clonotype was observed many times. V usage is TRBV7-2 and J usage is TRBJ1-4, with D unresolved. The germline V gene has CDR1 SGHTA and CDR2 FQGNSA. There are 13 residues in the CDR3. The V and J ends lost 3 bases and 5 bases respectively, with 7 bases between them. This CDR3 reads CASSLKHNEKLFF. CDR3 DNA sequence: TGTGCCAGCAGCTTGAAACACAATGAAAAACTGTTTTTT.

This clonotype was counted at least ten times. The chain recombines TRBV25-1 with TRBJ2-5, with D possibly TRBD1 on 5 matching bases. CDR1 and CDR2 from the germline V gene are MGHDK and SYGVNS. V lost 3 bases to trimming and J lost 5 bases, with 22 bases between them. This CDR3 region has 17 residues. CDR3 in amino acids: CASSDSLGQGLGETQYF. In DNA, the CDR3 is TGTGCCAGCAGTGACTCCCTCGGGCAGGGTCTGGGGGAGACCCAGTACTTC.

The chain couples TRBV7-9 to TRBJ2-7, with 10 bases identical to TRBD1. The CDR3 is 13 residues long. Germline V lookup: CDR1 SEHNR, CDR2 FQNEAQ (reference sequence). CDR3: CARVLGTGAEQYF. The CDR3 DNA reads as TGTGCTAGAGTTCTTGGGACAGGGGCCGAGCAGTACTTC.

The gene calls are TRBV29-1 and TRBJ1-2, with D possibly TRBD1 on 5 matching bases. Between the trimmed V and J ends, which lost 0 bases and 5 bases, there was a span of 13 bases. Germline CDR1 and CDR2: SQVTM and ANQGSEA. The CDR3 runs 14 residues. This chain's CDR3 is CSVEESEGTYGYTF. In nucleotides, the CDR3 is TGCAGCGTTGAAGAAAGTGAGGGGACTTATGGCTACACCTTC.

At least ten counts were recorded for this clonotype. The V gene is TRBV7-2, the J gene TRBJ2-5, with 8 bases matching TRBD2. V lost 1 base to trimming and J lost 5 bases; unmatched junction nucleotides: 3. Per germline, CDR1 SGHTA and CDR2 FQGNSA. This CDR3 contains 14 residues. The CDR3 loop is CASSLDRGGETQYF. CDR3 in DNA: TGTGCCAGCAGCTTAGATCGGGGGGGCGAGACCCAGTACTTC.

This clonotype was counted ten times or more. This chain links TRBV5-1 with TRBJ1-1; TRBD1 is a possible D gene (5 bases). V was pared by 3 bases and J by 1 base, with 13 bases between. CDR3 length: 15 residues. CDR1 and CDR2 (germline): SGHRS, YFSETQ. The chain's CDR3 is CASSSLGDSNTEAFF. CDR3 nucleotide sequence: TGCGCCAGCAGCTCGTTGGGGGACTCGAACACTGAAGCTTTCTTT.

This clonotype has ten or more counts. The chain is built from TRBV29-1 and TRBJ2-6; a weak D match, TRBD1 (6 bases). The CDR3 covers 14 residues. The V end lost 4 bases, the J end lost 2 bases, and 9 bases lay between the germline ends. Germline V lookup: CDR1 SQVTM, CDR2 ANQGSEA. In DNA, the CDR3 is TGCAGCGTTGTTGGGGGCGCTGGGGCCAACGTCCTGACTTTC. Its translation: CSVVGGAGANVLTF.

This clonotype was found many times. V usage is TRBV4-3 and J usage is TRBJ1-2; D is possibly TRBD1 (5 bases). Germline CDR1 LGHNA, CDR2 YSLEER. Trimming cost V 5 bases and J 5 bases, with 24 bases left between them. This CDR3 is 17 amino acids long. CDR3 residues: CASSDNENLAGQYGYTF. CDR3 in DNA: TGCGCCAGCAGCGACAACGAAAATCTAGCGGGGCAATATGGCTACACCTTC.

This clonotype was detected ten times or more. The V call is TRBV6-6, the J call TRBJ1-1; D uncertain. This CDR3 region has 13 residues. Trimming pared 2 bases from V and 1 base from J, leaving 5 bases between. Germline CDR1 MNHNY, CDR2 SVGAGI (reference sequence). The CDR3 coding sequence is TGTGCCAGCAGTTACCTAGGGAACACTGAAGCTTTCTTT. It yields the protein CASSYLGNTEAFF.

This clonotype was counted at least ten times. An end of the junction does not agree with germline; a read error may underlie this. The V and J genes are TRBV4-3 and TRBJ2-7; tentative D call: TRBD1 (5 bases). CDR3 length equals 14 residues. Per the germline V gene, CDR1 is LGHNA and CDR2 is YSLEER. CDR3 sequence reads: CASSQDIGSYEQYF. The CDR3 region has the DNA TGTGCCAGCAGCCAGGACATCGGGTCCTACGAGCAGTACTTC.

The V call is TRBV12-3 or TRBV12-4, the J call TRBJ2-2; D is tentatively TRBD1 or TRBD2 (5 bases each). The CDR3 is 18 residues long. V lost 6 bases to trimming and J lost 3 bases, with 23 bases between them. The CDR3, as DNA: TGTGCCAGCAGCCCTTTTGGGGACGGAGGAGTAGACACCGGGGAGCTGTTTTTT. It is translated as CASSPFGDGGVDTGELFF.

At least ten counts were recorded for this clonotype. The chain joins TRBV20-1 to TRBJ1-4; D unresolved. The ends were cut back, 1 base at V and 3 bases at J, with 3 bases in the middle. Germline loops: CDR1 DFQATT, CDR2 SNEGSKA (reference sequence). There are 12 residues in the CDR3. The CDR3 region has the DNA TGCAGTGCTAGAGTTCCTAATGAAAAACTGTTTTTT. Translating it yields CSARVPNEKLFF.

In its sample, this clonotype was seen many times. The chain carries TRBV7-9 and TRBJ2-5; 11 bases map to TRBD1. Germline V gene sequence: CDR1 SEHNR, CDR2 FQNEAQ (reference sequence). This CDR3 comprises 18 residues. The junction had 6 bases not matched to a gene; V was cut back by 0 bases and J by 0 bases. Written as DNA, the CDR3 is TGTGCCAGCAGCTTAGCCAGGACAGGGGGCCCGTACCAAGAGACCCAGTACTTC. Encoded protein: CASSLARTGGPYQETQYF.

At least ten counts were recorded for this clonotype. The rearrangement uses TRBV29-1 and TRBJ2-7; D gene unclear. The V gene lost 7 bases and the J gene lost 6 bases, with 19 bases spanning the gap. The germline gives CDR1 SQVTM, CDR2 ANQGSEA. CDR3 size: 13 residues. The CDR3: CSASHGSSLEQYF. The CDR3 coding sequence is TGCAGCGCCTCGCATGGGTCCTCTCTCGAGCAGTACTTC.

This clonotype turned up a few times. V is TRBV11-3 and J is TRBJ2-7, with TRBD1 identical over 9 bases. The CDR3 contains 14 residues. The V and J ends lost 5 bases and 2 bases, in that order; junction bases with no gene match: 4. Germline V CDR1 and CDR2: SGHNT, YENEEA. CDR3 in DNA: TGTGCCAGCAGCCCACAGGGGGCGGCCTACGAGCAGTACTTC. Residues: CASSPQGAAYEQYF.

The rearrangement uses TRBV7-9 and TRBJ2-7, with 10 bases lining up with TRBD1. V was clipped by 4 bases and J by 5 bases; unmatched bases: 20. The CDR3 is 19 amino acids. CDR1 is SEHNR, CDR2 FQNEAQ, per germline (reference sequence). This CDR3 is CASSSRDRGYGYPTDEQYF. In DNA form, the CDR3 reads TGTGCCAGCAGCTCCCGGGACAGGGGCTATGGCTACCCCACCGACGAGCAGTACTTC. The full variable domain, its missing parts supplied by reference TRBV7-9 and TRBJ2-7, is DTGVSQNPRHKITKRGQNVTFRCDPISEHNRLYWYRQTLGQGPEFLTYFQNEAQLEKSRLLSDRFSAERPKGSFSTLEIQRTEQGDSAMYLCASSSRDRGYGYPTDEQYFGPGTRLTVT.

This clonotype came up many times. V gene TRBV7-2 combines with J gene TRBJ1-1; D gene unclear. The germline V gene encodes CDR1 SGHTA and CDR2 FQGNSA. Deletions cut 1 base from V and 0 bases from J, with 9 bases between. CDR3 length: 15 residues. CDR3 residues: CASSLGRLMNTEAFF. The CDR3 nucleotides read TGTGCCAGCAGCTTAGGACGGTTAATGAACACTGAAGCTTTCTTT.